Below are 5 T cell receptor beta chains sequenced from a single sample in a study of molecular identifiers for immune sequencing clone quantification. One entry per CDR3 protein results from TCRdb running MiXCR on the PCR reads. The data contain roughly 9,800 distinct CDR3 sequences, roughly 20% of them singletons. The sequencing sample was made of naive CD8+ T cells from blood, with Jurkat cell RNA spiked in. The subset was: FACS-sorted CD8+CD4-CCR7+CD45RA+ naive T cells. The receptors derive from a human donor in good health. Some libraries in this study had Jurkat cell RNA spiked in.

In regard to this clonotype: This may stem from a read error, because a much larger clone lies one nucleotide away. The chain combines TRBV7-6 with TRBJ2-4, with 9 positions matching TRBD2. V was clipped by 4 bases and J by 5 bases; unmatched bases: 12. This CDR3 spans 17 amino acids. Germline CDR1 is SGHVS and CDR2 is FNYEAQ. CDR3 in amino acids: CASSYRIAGDGENIQYF. For the CDR3, the DNA is TGTGCCAGCAGCTACAGAATAGCGGGAGATGGCGAAAACATTCAGTACTTC. Full variable domain (missing parts from reference TRBV7-6 and TRBJ2-4): GAGVSQSPRYKVTKRGQDVALRCDPISGHVSLYWYRQALGQGPEFLTYFNYEAQQDKSGLPNDRFSAERPEGSISTLTIQRTEQRDSAMYRCASSYRIAGDGENIQYFGAGTRLSVL.

This clonotype is termed medium-sized. The rearrangement links TRBV5-1 to TRBJ2-1; D call uncertain. The CDR3 has 13 amino acids. Deletions cut 2 bases from V and 7 bases from J, with 10 bases between. Per the germline V gene, CDR1 is SGHRS and CDR2 is YFSETQ. This CDR3 is CASSLGRMNEQFF. The CDR3 coding sequence is TGCGCCAGCAGCTTAGGACGGATGAATGAGCAGTTCTTC. The full variable domain, rest sourced from reference TRBV5-1 and TRBJ2-1, is KAGVTQTPRYLIKTRGQQVTLSCSPISGHRSVSWYQQTPGQGLQFLFEYFSETQRNKGNFPGRFSGRQFSNSRSEMNVSTLELGDSALYLCASSLGRMNEQFFGPGTRLTVL.

This clonotype is medium-sized by share. The rearrangement joins TRBV6-6 to TRBJ1-1; D unresolved. CDR1 and CDR2 (germline): MNHNY, SVGAGI (reference sequence). The CDR3 runs 14 residues. Trimming took off 1 base at V and 1 base at J, with 7 bases between the two ends. The CDR3 here is CASSYLAGNTEAFF. DNA for the CDR3: TGTGCCAGCAGTTACTTGGCTGGGAACACTGAAGCTTTCTTT.

Within the sample, this clonotype is medium-sized. This chain connects TRBV4-2 to TRBJ1-5; 8 positions agree with TRBD1. This CDR3 comprises 14 residues. Germline CDR1 LGHNA, CDR2 YNFKEQ. V was pared by 3 bases and J by 7 bases, with 5 bases of the junction left unmatched. The chain's CDR3 is CASSQTGAGQPQHF. As DNA, the CDR3 is TGTGCCAGCAGCCAGACAGGGGCAGGACAGCCCCAGCATTTT.

This clonotype is medium-sized within its sample. The chain recombines TRBV3-1 with TRBJ2-3; D is possibly TRBD1 or TRBD2 (5 bases each). V was clipped by 4 bases and J by 4 bases, with 18 bases between them. Germline CDR1 and CDR2: LGHDT and YNNKEL (reference sequence). This CDR3 is built from 16 residues. The CDR3 spells CASSPPGLVSPDTQYF. Here the CDR3 DNA reads TGTGCCAGCAGCCCCCCGGGGCTAGTGTCGCCAGATACGCAGTATTTT.